This TCR beta chain was sequenced in a study of blood T cell repertoires in COVID-19. Across the study: COVID-19 samples, acute and convalescent, were from the United States, Italy and Spain. In each case, the material was cDNA or gDNA derived from T cells, B-cell-depleted T cells, or PBMCs.

How the authors handled the data: Cell counts per sample came from amplifying reference gene primers. Clones were read by immunoSEQ multiplex PCR, and TCRdb kept only the in-frame ones, dropping some. That table furnishes V, J and clone size, whereas the DNA furnished D and trimming. The sample records about 82,000 clones, 85% being singletons. The CDR3 is 16 residues long. The V gene end was trimmed by 1 base and the J gene end by 2 bases; junction bases not matched to a gene: 4. Germline loops: CDR1 SGHTA, CDR2 FQGNSA. This chain joins TRBV7-2 and TRBJ1-4; 7 positions agree with TRBD1. The clonotype was recovered from a man older than 75 with active or convalescent COVID-19. The source material was peripheral blood. The CDR3 is CASSLVGGGTNEKLFF. CDR3 nucleotides: TGTGCCAGCAGCTTAGTAGGGGGCGGTACTAATGAAAAACTGTTTTTT.